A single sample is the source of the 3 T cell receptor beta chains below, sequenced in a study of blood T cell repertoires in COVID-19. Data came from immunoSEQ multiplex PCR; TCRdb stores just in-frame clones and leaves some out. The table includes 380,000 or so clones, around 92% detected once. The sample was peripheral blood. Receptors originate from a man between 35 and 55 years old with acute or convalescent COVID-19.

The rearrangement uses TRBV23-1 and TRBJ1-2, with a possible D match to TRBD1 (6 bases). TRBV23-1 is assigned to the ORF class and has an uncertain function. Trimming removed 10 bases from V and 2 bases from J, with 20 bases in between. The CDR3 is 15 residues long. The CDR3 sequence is CATRPDSFTNYGYTF. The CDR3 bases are TGCGCCACCAGGCCGGACAGTTTTACGAACTATGGCTACACCTTC.

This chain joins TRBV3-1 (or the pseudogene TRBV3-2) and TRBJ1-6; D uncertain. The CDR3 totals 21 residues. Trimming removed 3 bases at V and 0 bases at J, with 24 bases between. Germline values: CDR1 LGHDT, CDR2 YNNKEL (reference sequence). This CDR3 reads CASSHIFSRAPSGSYNSPLHF. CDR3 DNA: TGTGCCAGCAGCCATATATTTTCGAGGGCCCCCTCTGGCTCCTATAATTCACCCCTCCACTTT.

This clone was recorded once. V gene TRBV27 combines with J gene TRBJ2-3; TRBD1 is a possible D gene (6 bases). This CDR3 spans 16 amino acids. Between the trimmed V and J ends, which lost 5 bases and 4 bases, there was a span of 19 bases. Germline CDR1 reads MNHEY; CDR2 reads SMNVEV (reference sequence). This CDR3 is CASSADSRPPPDTQYF. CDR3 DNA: TGTGCCAGCAGTGCGGACAGCCGCCCTCCTCCAGATACGCAGTATTTT.